These T cell receptor beta chains were read from a single sample in a study of CD8 T cells in ankylosing spondylitis. TCRdb independently ran MiXCR on the 5' RACE reads; one entry per CDR3 protein. The sample records just under 550,000 distinct CDR3 sequences, 10% to 15% being singletons. The sample taken for sequencing was blood, either unsorted or a sorted T cell fraction (not recorded which). The receptors were gathered from a male donor with ankylosing spondylitis. CDR3s include the opening cysteine and the closing phenylalanine or tryptophan. A D gene is named only where the DNA matches it firmly. Some rows mark clone size as missing; the rest say once, few, many or name a class of expanded clone.

d_call j_call clone_size v_call cdr3_nt cdr3_aa
TRBD1 TRBJ2-5 once TRBV29-1 TGCAGCTTCGGACAGGGCCAAGAGACCCAGTACTTC CSFGQGQETQYF
TRBD1 TRBJ1-2 few TRBV10-3 TGTGCCATCAACCGGGACAGGGAAAACTATGGCTACACCTTC CAINRDRENYGYTF
TRBD1 TRBJ1-1 - TRBV12-3/TRBV12-4 TGTGCCAGCAGTTTTCCGACAGGGGGCCGAAACACTGAAGCTTTCTTT CASSFPTGGRNTEAFF
TRBD1 TRBJ1-1 - TRBV3-1 TGTGCCAGCCTGGGACAGGGTCGTTCGGCTTTCTTT CASLGQGRSAFF
- TRBJ2-1 - TRBV19 TGTGCCAGTAGGGAGGGGGGTTCCTACAATGAGCAGTTCTTC CASREGGSYNEQFF
- TRBJ2-7 - TRBV14 TGTGCCAGCAGCTCGACCGGCGAGCAGTACTTC CASSSTGEQYF
TRBD1 TRBJ2-1 many TRBV12-3/TRBV12-4 TGTGCCAGCAGTTCACATGGCGACAGGGGGTATGAGCAGTTCTTC CASSSHGDRGYEQFF
- TRBJ2-7 - TRBV6-1 TGTGCCAGCAGCCCGGTTGGGATGGGGGGCCCTAGCTCCTACGAGCAGTACTTC CASSPVGMGGPSSYEQYF
- TRBJ2-5 - TRBV18 TGTGCCAGCTCACCACGGGCAGGGAATCAAGAGACCCAGTACTTC CASSPRAGNQETQYF
- TRBJ1-4 many TRBV5-1 TGCGCCAGCAGCTTGGCTAATGAAAAACTGTTTTTT CASSLANEKLFF
- TRBJ1-1 many TRBV25-1 TGTGCCAGCAGTGGATATACTGAAGCTTTCTTT CASSGYTEAFF
- TRBJ1-2 - TRBV7-9 TGTGCCAGCAGCTTAAAAGGATTCCTCGGGGGCTACACCTTC CASSLKGFLGGYTF
TRBD2 TRBJ2-4 many TRBV12-3/TRBV12-4 TGTGCCAGCAGTCCGGGAGGGGCCGAAGGAAACATTCAGTACTTC CASSPGGAEGNIQYF
- TRBJ2-3 many TRBV29-1 TGCAGCGTTGAACTCCGGGGCACAGATACGCAGTATTTT CSVELRGTDTQYF
- TRBJ1-4 few TRBV10-3 TGTGCCATCAGCGACCGAACTGACACAACTAATGAAAAACTGTTTTTT CAISDRTDTTNEKLFF
- TRBJ1-2 many TRBV12-3/TRBV12-4 TGTGCCAGCAGTTGGGTAGGGCAGGGAGAAGGCTACACCTTC CASSWVGQGEGYTF
- TRBJ2-7 many TRBV5-1 TGCGCCAGCAGCCCATTAGGGGGGCGGGGCTCCTACGAGCAGTACTTC CASSPLGGRGSYEQYF
- TRBJ2-1 many TRBV13 TGTGCCAGCAGGTGGGGCCTCCGCCACAATGAGCAGTTCTTC CASRWGLRHNEQFF
- TRBJ1-1 few TRBV10-3 TGTGCCCTGCGGCGAGAAGCGAACACTGAAGCTTTCTTT CALRREANTEAFF
- TRBJ2-3 few TRBV5-1 TGCGCCAGCAGCTTGCTTACGGGAAGGGGAGATACGCAGTATTTT CASSLLTGRGDTQYF
TRBD1 TRBJ1-3 - TRBV2 TGTGCCAGCAGTAGAGCAGGGGGGGAATTTGGAAACACCATATATTTT CASSRAGGEFGNTIYF
TRBD1 TRBJ1-1 - TRBV7-2 TGTGCCAGCAGCGGGGCAGGGGGCTCCTTTGAAGCTTTCTTT CASSGAGGSFEAFF
TRBD2 TRBJ2-2 many TRBV27 TGTGCCAGCAGAAGACTAGCGGGAGGAGTCGGGGAGCTGTTTTTT CASRRLAGGVGELFF
TRBD2 TRBJ2-3 many TRBV5-1 TGCGCCAGCAGCTTGGCCGGGACTAGCGGCACAGATACGCAGTATTTT CASSLAGTSGTDTQYF
- TRBJ2-7 few TRBV7-2 TGTGCCAGCAGCTTAGTGTTAAGGGGGATATTTCAGAACGAGCAGTACTTC CASSLVLRGIFQNEQYF
TRBD2 TRBJ2-1 - TRBV12-3/TRBV12-4 TGTGCCAGCAGTTTCTTCCCGGGAGGTGGGAATGAGCAGTTCTTC CASSFFPGGGNEQFF
TRBD1 TRBJ1-4 - TRBV9 TGTGCCAGCAGCACCAGACAGGGGGAGGAAAAACTGTTTTTT CASSTRQGEEKLFF
- TRBJ2-1 many TRBV5-1 TGCGCCAGCAGCTTGGAATTAAGTTCCTACAATGAGCAGTTCTTC CASSLELSSYNEQFF
- TRBJ2-2 - TRBV20-1 TGCAGTGCTAGCCTCCCGGACCTAAACACCGGGGAGCTGTTTTTT CSASLPDLNTGELFF
- TRBJ2-4 few TRBV7-2 TGTGCCAGCAGCTTAGACAGGGTGAACGCCAAAAACATTCAGTACTTC CASSLDRVNAKNIQYF
- TRBJ1-3 few TRBV10-3 TGTGCCATCAGGAAGGACAGCGGCTCTGGAAACACCATATATTTT CAIRKDSGSGNTIYF
TRBD1 TRBJ1-2 - TRBV29-1 TGCAGCGTCCCCGGACAGGGTGGCTATGGCTACACCTTC CSVPGQGGYGYTF
- TRBJ2-3 - TRBV5-1 TGCGCCAGCAGCTTGTTTCAGAGCACAGATACGCAGTATTTT CASSLFQSTDTQYF
TRBD2 TRBJ2-1 - TRBV2 TGTGCCAGCCTGCGGGAGGGTTACAATGAGCAGTTCTTC CASLREGYNEQFF
- TRBJ1-4 - TRBV3-1 TGTGCCAGCAGCCTCGTTAGAACTAATGAAAAACTGTTTTTT CASSLVRTNEKLFF
TRBD1 TRBJ2-1 many TRBV7-9 TGTGCCAGCAGCCGGACTCGACAGGGTGGGAATGAGCAGTTCTTC CASSRTRQGGNEQFF
- TRBJ2-5 few TRBV19 TGTGCCAGTAGTATAGATATTACTAGCCAAACGGAAGAGACCCAGTACTTC CASSIDITSQTEETQYF
- TRBJ2-5 many TRBV9 TGTGCCAGCAGCGTAACCCCCACGGCAGCTCAAGAGACCCAGTACTTC CASSVTPTAAQETQYF
- TRBJ2-3 many TRBV5-1 TGCGCCAGCAGCTTGGGGTTGACAAACACAGATACGCAGTATTTT CASSLGLTNTDTQYF
- TRBJ2-3 - TRBV10-3 TGTGCCATCAGTGAGTTTTTGGGGTCCCTAAGCACAGATACGCAGTATTTT CAISEFLGSLSTDTQYF
TRBD2 TRBJ2-1 few TRBV18 TGTGCCAGCTCACCTCGGATAGCGGGAGCCCACAATGAGCAGTTCTTC CASSPRIAGAHNEQFF
TRBD1 TRBJ2-6 - TRBV3-1 TGTGCCAGCAGCCACCTGGGGGACAGGGGAGTTGGTGGGGCCAACGTCCTGACTTTC CASSHLGDRGVGGANVLTF
TRBD2 TRBJ2-2 - TRBV13 TGTGCCAGCAGCTTAAATCCGGGAGGGTGGCCCGGGGAGCTGTTTTTT CASSLNPGGWPGELFF